This TCR beta chain came from a study of blood T cells in healthy people across ages. CDR3 length: 15 amino acids. Trimming removed 6 bases from V and 5 bases from J, with 22 bases in between. The germline V gene has CDR1 SQVTM and CDR2 ANQGSEA. This clonotype came up many times. The use of a sample-barcoded 5' primer and a J-beta primer mix characterized a second PCR of about 7 to 12 cycles. TCRdb recomputed calls from the 5' RACE reads with MiXCR, one row per CDR3 protein. Here the sample spans around 990,000 distinct CDR3 sequences, roughly two fifths being singletons. The specimen was blood. The chain employs TRBV29-1 and TRBJ2-5; D is perhaps TRBD2 (5 bases). The receptor's source is a man between 18 and 29 years old in good health. The DNA for the CDR3 is TGCAGCGTCCCCGCGAGCGGTACTAACGTCGAGACCCAGTACTTC. Amino acids: CSVPASGTNVETQYF.